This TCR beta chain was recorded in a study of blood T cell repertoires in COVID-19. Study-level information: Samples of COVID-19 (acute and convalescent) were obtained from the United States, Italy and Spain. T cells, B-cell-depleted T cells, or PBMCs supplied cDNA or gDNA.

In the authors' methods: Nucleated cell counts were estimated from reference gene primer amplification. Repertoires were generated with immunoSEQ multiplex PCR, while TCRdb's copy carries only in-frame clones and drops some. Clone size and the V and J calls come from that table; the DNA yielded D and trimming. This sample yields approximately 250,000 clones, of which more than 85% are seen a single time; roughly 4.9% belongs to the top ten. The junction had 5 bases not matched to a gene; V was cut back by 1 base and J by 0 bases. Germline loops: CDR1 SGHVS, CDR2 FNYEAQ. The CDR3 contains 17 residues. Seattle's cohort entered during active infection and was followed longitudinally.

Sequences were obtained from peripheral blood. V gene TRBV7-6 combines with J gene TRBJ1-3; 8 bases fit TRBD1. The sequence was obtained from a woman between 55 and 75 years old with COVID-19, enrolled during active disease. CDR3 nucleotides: TGTGCCAGCAGCTTAGGTCCAGGGGGCTTCTCTGGAAACACCATATATTTT. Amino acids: CASSLGPGGFSGNTIYF.